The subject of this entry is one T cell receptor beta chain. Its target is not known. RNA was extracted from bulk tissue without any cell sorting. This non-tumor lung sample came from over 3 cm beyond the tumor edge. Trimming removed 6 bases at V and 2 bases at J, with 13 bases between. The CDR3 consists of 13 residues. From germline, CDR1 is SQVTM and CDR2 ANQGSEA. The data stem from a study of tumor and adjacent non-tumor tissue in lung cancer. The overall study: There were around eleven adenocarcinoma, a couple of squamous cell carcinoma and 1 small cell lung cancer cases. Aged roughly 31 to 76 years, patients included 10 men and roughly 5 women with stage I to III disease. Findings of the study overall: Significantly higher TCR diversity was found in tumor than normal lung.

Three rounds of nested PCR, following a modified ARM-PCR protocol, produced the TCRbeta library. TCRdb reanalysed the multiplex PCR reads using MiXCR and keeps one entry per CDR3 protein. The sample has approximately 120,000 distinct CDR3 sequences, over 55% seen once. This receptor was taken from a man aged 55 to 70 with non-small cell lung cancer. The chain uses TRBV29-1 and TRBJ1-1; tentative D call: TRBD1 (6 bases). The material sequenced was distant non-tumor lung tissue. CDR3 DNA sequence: TGCAGCGTAACCATGGGACATAACACTGAAGCTTTCTTT. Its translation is CSVTMGHNTEAFF.